The 22 T cell receptor beta chains in this list originate from one sample, sequenced in a study of T-cell memory formation after mild COVID-19. MiXCR, run by TCRdb on the 5' RACE reads, gives a single entry per CDR3 protein. The data hold hundreds of thousands of distinct CDR3 sequences, with roughly a fifth observed a single time. The sequenced sample consisted of PBMCs or a T cell subset sorted from them (not recorded which). These receptors were obtained from an adult woman who had mild COVID-19 (a few samples of this study predate the infection). Cell type and time point are not known.

The chain recombines TRBV7-9 with TRBJ2-2; the D is unclear. With 2 bases removed from V and 1 base from J, the gap between germline ends came to 8 bases. Germline assignment: CDR1 SEHNR and CDR2 FQNEAQ (reference sequence). This CDR3 has 15 residues. Here the CDR3 reads CASSLSGENTGELFF. The CDR3 DNA sequence: TGTGCCAGCAGCTTAAGTGGGGAGAACACCGGGGAGCTGTTTTTT. The full variable domain, completed using reference TRBV7-9 and TRBJ2-2, is DTGVSQNPRHKITKRGQNVTFRCDPISEHNRLYWYRQTLGQGPEFLTYFQNEAQLEKSRLLSDRFSAERPKGSFSTLEIQRTEQGDSAMYLCASSLSGENTGELFFGEGSRLTVL.

This clonotype was picked up a small number of times. The chain recombines TRBV20-1 with TRBJ2-7; D unresolved. This CDR3 is 12 amino acids long. Deletions cut 3 bases from V and 6 bases from J, with 12 bases between. Per germline, CDR1 DFQATT and CDR2 SNEGSKA (reference sequence). The CDR3 spells CSARVQVGEQYF. The CDR3, as DNA: TGCAGTGCTAGGGTCCAGGTAGGCGAGCAGTACTTC.

The chain carries TRBV5-1 and TRBJ2-1; D remains ambiguous. CDR3 length: 13 amino acids. Trimming took 0 bases from V and 4 from J, leaving 5 bases between them. Germline V gene data show CDR1 as SGHRS and CDR2 as YFSETQ. CDR3 residues: CASSLEEYNEQFF. In DNA, the CDR3 is TGCGCCAGCAGCTTGGAAGAGTACAATGAGCAGTTCTTC.

The rearrangement links TRBV24-1 to TRBJ2-2; D is unclear. The V and J ends lost 1 base and 0 bases respectively, with 8 bases between them. The length of the CDR3 is 16 residues. Germline V CDR1 and CDR2: KGHDR, SFDVKD. The CDR3 nucleotides read TGTGCCACCAGTGATTTTTCGGCACCGAACACCGGGGAGCTGTTTTTT. This sequence encodes CATSDFSAPNTGELFF.

V and J are TRBV29-1 and TRBJ2-7; no reliable D call. This CDR3 spans 12 amino acids. The V gene's germline CDR1 is SQVTM and CDR2 ANQGSEA. The ends were cut back, 7 bases at V and 2 bases at J, with 12 bases in the middle. In DNA, the CDR3 is TGCAGCGCCGCCGACCCACCCTACGAGCAGTACTTC. It specifies CSAADPPYEQYF.

This clonotype was observed a few times. The genes are TRBV7-3 and TRBJ2-3; 10 nucleotides match TRBD2. Germline CDR1 SGHTA, CDR2 FQGTGA. This CDR3 is 16 amino acids long. Trimming removed 5 bases from V and 8 bases from J; junction bases left unmatched: 13. Here the CDR3 reads CASSQASGGAGGTQYF. The DNA of the CDR3 is TGTGCCAGCAGCCAAGCTAGCGGGGGAGCCGGGGGTACGCAGTATTTT.

V gene TRBV6-1 combines with J gene TRBJ1-1, with no clear D. Germline CDR1 MNHNS, CDR2 SASEGT. Trimming shortened V by 6 bases and J by 4 bases, and 12 bases separated the two germline ends. This CDR3 has 13 amino acids. The CDR3 nucleotides read TGTGCCAGCAGGTTAAGCTTAGGCACTGAAGCTTTCTTT. It encodes CASRLSLGTEAFF.

The J gene is TRBJ1-6, the V gene TRBV15; TRBD1 matches at 9 bases. The V and J ends lost 5 bases and 7 bases, in that order; junction bases with no gene match: 9. The germline CDR1 and CDR2 sequences are LNHNV and YYDKDF (reference sequence). This CDR3 has 16 residues. CDR3: CATSPTDRGWNSPLHF. CDR3 nucleotide sequence: TGTGCCACCAGCCCAACGGACAGGGGTTGGAATTCACCCCTCCACTTT.

The rearrangement joins TRBV5-5 to TRBJ1-2, with no clear D. The germline V gene encodes CDR1 SGHKS and CDR2 YYEKEE (reference sequence). Trimming removed 2 bases at V and 4 bases at J, with 15 bases between. The CDR3 extends over 15 amino acids. The chain's CDR3 is CASSFNPDGTYGYTF. The CDR3 nucleotides read TGTGCCAGCAGCTTCAACCCGGACGGAACCTATGGCTACACCTTC.

CDR3 DNA: TGTGCCAGTAGTATGTCTTACAGCTCATCCGAGCAGTACTTC. Translating it yields CASSMSYSSSEQYF. The chain is built from TRBV19 and TRBJ2-7; D is ambiguous. Trimming left V 3 bases short and J 6 bases short, with 15 bases between. Germline-derived CDR1 and CDR2 are LNHDA and SQIVND (reference sequence). The CDR3 runs to 14 residues.

V is TRBV5-1 and J is TRBJ1-4; unclear D gene. This CDR3 has 16 amino acids. With 0 bases removed from V and 4 bases from J, the gap between germline ends came to 13 bases. Germline V gene lookup returns CDR1 SGHRS and CDR2 YFSETQ. The DNA of the CDR3 is TGCGCCAGCAGCTTGGATAGCGCAGCTTATAATGAAAAACTGTTTTTT. It codes for CASSLDSAAYNEKLFF.

This chain joins TRBV18 and TRBJ2-3; either TRBD1 or TRBD2 may supply D (5 bases each). V was clipped by 1 base and J by 1 base, with 9 bases between them. The CDR3 loop spans 15 amino acids. The germline CDR1 and CDR2 sequences are KGHSH and LQKENI. CDR3 loop: CASSPLGPGTDTQYF. DNA of the CDR3: TGTGCCAGCTCACCACTGGGACCAGGCACAGATACGCAGTATTTT.

This clonotype has a single count. The chain is built from TRBV6-1 and TRBJ2-5, with D possibly TRBD1 on 6 matching bases. The germline gives CDR1 MNHNS, CDR2 SASEGT. The CDR3 runs to 12 residues. The V end was cut by 7 bases, the J end by 5 bases, with 11 bases between. CDR3 sequence reads: CASILGHETQYF. CDR3 nucleotides: TGTGCCAGCATCTTGGGACACGAGACCCAGTACTTC.

V is TRBV7-8 and J is TRBJ2-3; tentative D call: TRBD2 (5 bases). The CDR3 length is 15 residues. The V end was cut by 5 bases, the J end by 3 bases, with 15 bases between. Looked up from germline, CDR1 is SGHVS and CDR2 is FQNEAQ. CDR3 bases: TGTGCCAGCAGCCCCGCTAGCCCCGAGACAGATACGCAGTATTTT. Translated, it gives CASSPASPETDTQYF.

This clonotype was seen a few times. The V and J genes are TRBV30 and TRBJ1-3, with D uncertain. The CDR3 has 14 amino acids. Germline CDR1 reads GTSNPN; CDR2 reads SVGIG (reference sequence). V lost 0 bases, J lost 2 bases, and 8 bases lay in between. CDR3 amino acids: CAWSVRIPGNTIYF. CDR3 nucleotides: TGTGCCTGGAGTGTGCGGATCCCTGGAAACACCATATATTTT.

This rearrangement joins TRBV7-2 to TRBJ1-6; D call uncertain. The germline V gene encodes CDR1 SGHTA and CDR2 FQGNSA. With 2 bases removed from V and 9 bases from J, the gap between germline ends came to 5 bases. This CDR3 has 12 residues. Here the CDR3 DNA reads TGTGCCAGCAGCTTATTGGGTTCACCCCTCCACTTT. Encoded protein: CASSLLGSPLHF.

The chain links TRBV11-2 to TRBJ2-7; 7 nucleotides align to TRBD1. The trim removed 3 bases at V and 2 bases at J, leaving 4 bases unmatched. The germline gives CDR1 SGHAT, CDR2 FQNNGV. This CDR3 region has 14 residues. The CDR3 coding sequence is TGTGCCAGCAGCTTGACAGGGTCCGCCTACGAGCAGTACTTC. Translating it yields CASSLTGSAYEQYF.

The V and J genes are TRBV21-1 and TRBJ2-7; the table's TRBD2 call for D was not verified on the DNA. TRBV21-1 is a pseudogene locus. The CDR3 is 15 residues long. CDR3 sequence (DNA): TGTGCCAGCAGCAAAGCGGGGAGGGCGACCTACGAGCAGTACTTC. Translating gives CASSKAGRATYEQYF.

The rearrangement joins TRBV6-5 to TRBJ2-1; 10 bases are shared with TRBD1. The length of the CDR3 is 15 residues. V dropped 7 bases and J dropped 4; count of bases not matched to a gene: 7. Germline V gene lookup returns CDR1 MNHEY and CDR2 SVGAGI. This chain's CDR3 is CASTATGGLYNEQFF. As DNA, the CDR3 is TGTGCCAGCACCGCGACAGGGGGCCTTTACAATGAGCAGTTCTTC.

The chain employs TRBV6-5 and TRBJ2-7, with D tentatively TRBD1 or TRBD2 (5 bases each). CDR3 length: 14 amino acids. The V end was cut by 0 bases, the J end by 6 bases, with 12 bases between. CDR1 is MNHEY, CDR2 SVGAGI, per germline. In DNA, the CDR3 is TGTGCCAGCAGTTACTCCGACAACGGGGCCGAGCAGTACTTC. It specifies CASSYSDNGAEQYF.

This chain uses TRBV5-1 with TRBJ2-2; TRBD2 is a possible D gene (5 bases). CDR1 and CDR2 (germline): SGHRS, YFSETQ. The V end lost 4 bases, the J end lost 1 base, and 8 bases lay between the germline ends. This CDR3 has 14 residues. Written as DNA, the CDR3 is TGCGCCAGCAGCGGAGGACGGAACACCGGGGAGCTGTTTTTT. This codes for CASSGGRNTGELFF.

The chain has TRBV20-1 and TRBJ2-7; 12 nucleotides agree with TRBD1. The V and J ends lost 6 bases and 7 bases, in that order; junction bases with no gene match: 10. This CDR3 comprises 14 residues. Germline V CDR1 and CDR2: DFQATT, SNEGSKA (reference sequence). The CDR3: CSARPGQGAKEQYF. DNA of the CDR3: TGCAGTGCCAGACCGGGACAGGGGGCTAAAGAGCAGTACTTC.